Following are 31 T cell receptor beta chains from one sample sequenced in a study of memory CD4+ T cells and cytomegalovirus serostatus. TCRdb's copy holds only in-frame clones and misses some; the assay was immunoSEQ multiplex PCR. The repertoire holds about 44,000 clones, with just over 75% as singletons. Single viable CD3+CD4+CD8-CD45RO+ cells were sorted as the memory CD4+ T cells. The sequenced material came from memory CD4+ T cells from blood. These receptors were collected from an adult in good health and CMV-seronegative.

The rearrangement uses TRBV7-3 and TRBJ1-4; D unclear. This CDR3 comprises 10 residues. The V gene's germline CDR1 is SGHTA and CDR2 FQGTGA. Trimming removed 5 bases at V and 10 bases at J, with 5 bases between. CDR3 nucleotides: TGTGCCAGCAGCGTGAGAAAACTGTTTTTT. The encoded protein is CASSVRKLFF.

The chain couples TRBV6-6 to TRBJ1-5; D gene uncertain. Deletions cut 7 bases from V and 5 bases from J, with 9 bases between. The germline gives CDR1 MNHNY, CDR2 SVGAGI (reference sequence). The CDR3 has 12 residues. As DNA, the CDR3 is TGTGCCAGCACTGGGAGGGATCAGCCCCAGCATTTT. This codes for CASTGRDQPQHF.

The chain recombines TRBV19 with TRBJ1-1; TRBD1 agrees at 10 bases. CDR3 length: 16 residues. The junction had 14 bases not matched to a gene; V was cut back by 4 bases and J by 9 bases. Germline assignment: CDR1 LNHDA and CDR2 SQIVND (reference sequence). The CDR3 sequence: CASSTSRDRGSNKAFF. CDR3 DNA sequence: TGTGCCAGTAGTACGTCCCGGGACAGGGGATCGAACAAAGCTTTCTTT.

The DNA of the CDR3 is TGTGCCAGCAGTTACTTACAGGGCTCGAGTGGCTACACCTTC. Translating it yields CASSYLQGSSGYTF. The rearrangement uses TRBV6-5 and TRBJ1-2, with D possibly TRBD1 on 6 matching bases. Germline V gene data show CDR1 as MNHEY and CDR2 as SVGAGI. V lost 1 base, J lost 7 bases, and 13 bases lay in between. CDR3 length equals 14 residues.

This clone is labeled medium-sized. V usage is TRBV2 and J usage is TRBJ1-1; D is unresolved. This CDR3 contains 10 residues. Germline CDR1 and CDR2: SNHLY and FYNNEI. V lost 8 bases to trimming and J lost 9 bases, with 10 bases between them. CDR3 region: CASGGQQAFF. The CDR3, as DNA: TGTGCCAGCGGTGGTCAGCAAGCTTTCTTT.

The table lists this clone with a count of one. V and J are TRBV7-3 and TRBJ2-2; D call uncertain. There are 12 residues in the CDR3. CDR1 is SGHTA and CDR2 is FQGTGA in the germline V gene. Trimming pared 4 bases from V and 3 bases from J, leaving 3 bases between. CDR3 DNA: TGTGCCAGCAGCTCGGACACCGGGGAGCTGTTTTTT. Amino acid sequence: CASSSDTGELFF.

The chain is built from TRBV2 and TRBJ1-2, with 7 bases matching TRBD1. With V trimmed by 7 bases and J by 8 bases, 10 bases remained unmatched. The CDR3 consists of 13 residues. Germline assignment: CDR1 SNHLY and CDR2 FYNNEI. This chain's CDR3 is CASTLDREDGYTF. CDR3 sequence (DNA): TGTGCCAGCACTTTAGACAGGGAGGACGGCTACACCTTC.

The chain employs TRBV28 and TRBJ1-1, with D unclear. Deletions cut 6 bases from V and 7 bases from J, with 12 bases between. The CDR3 is 12 residues long. CDR1 is MDHEN, CDR2 SYDVKM, per germline. The CDR3 bases are TGTGCCAGCAGCACAAACACCGTTGAAGCTTTCTTT. It specifies CASSTNTVEAFF. The whole variable domain, remainder taken from reference TRBV28 and TRBJ1-1, is DVKVTQSSRYLVKRTGEKVFLECVQDMDHENMFWYRQDPGLGLRLIYFSYDVKMKEKGDIPEGYSVSREKKERFSLILESASTNQTSMYLCASSTNTVEAFFGQGTRLTVV.

The chain recombines TRBV10-3 with TRBJ1-3, with a weak D call TRBD1 (5 bases). Germline V gene data show CDR1 as ENHRY and CDR2 as SYGVKD. Between the trimmed V and J ends, which lost 11 bases and 3 bases, there was a span of 17 bases. This CDR3 contains 14 residues. In DNA form, the CDR3 reads TGTGCCGCCAAAAGACAAGGGGATGGAAACACCATATATTTT. Amino acids: CAAKRQGDGNTIYF.

The rearrangement joins TRBV15 to TRBJ2-5; D is perhaps TRBD2 (5 bases). V was clipped by 0 bases and J by 2 bases, with 13 bases between them. Germline V gene sequence: CDR1 LNHNV, CDR2 YYDKDF (reference sequence). The CDR3 extends over 16 amino acids. For the CDR3, the DNA is TGTGCCACCAGCAGAGATCCCGCCGGAGGACAAGAGACCCAGTACTTC. This codes for CATSRDPAGGQETQYF.

This rearrangement joins TRBV5-1 to TRBJ2-2; D perhaps matches TRBD1 (5 bases). Germline V gene data show CDR1 as SGHRS and CDR2 as YFSETQ. Trimming stripped 0 bases from V and 3 bases from J, with 9 bases between. The CDR3 spans 15 residues. In DNA form, the CDR3 reads TGCGCCAGCAGCTTGGTTGGACAATACACCGGGGAGCTGTTTTTT. Protein product: CASSLVGQYTGELFF.

J is TRBJ2-3 and V is TRBV6-1; D is tentatively TRBD1 or TRBD2 (5 bases each). The CDR3 runs 12 residues. The germline V and J ends were trimmed by 11 bases and 1 base, with 10 bases remaining between them. Germline values: CDR1 MNHNS, CDR2 SASEGT. CDR3 loop: CAGGLGTDTQYF. CDR3 sequence (DNA): TGTGCCGGGGGTCTTGGCACAGATACGCAGTATTTT.

There are a few counts of this clone. The chain couples TRBV4-2 to TRBJ1-1; TRBD1 matches 7 bases. Germline CDR1 reads LGHNA; CDR2 reads YNFKEQ. J lost 1 base, V lost 1 base, and 9 bases had no gene match. The CDR3 spans 17 residues. This CDR3 reads CASSQATAGQPNTEAFF. The CDR3 DNA reads TGTGCCAGCAGCCAAGCGACGGCGGGACAGCCGAACACTGAAGCTTTCTTT.

CDR3 nucleotide sequence: TGTGCCAGCAGGCCGGGACTTCACTTGGGAGAGACCCAGTACTTC. As protein: CASRPGLHLGETQYF. The chain carries TRBV28 and TRBJ2-5; D perhaps matches TRBD2 (6 bases). CDR3 length: 15 amino acids. The ends were cut back, 6 bases at V and 4 bases at J, with 18 bases in the middle. Per germline, CDR1 MDHEN and CDR2 SYDVKM.

V is TRBV25-1 and J is TRBJ1-2; D unresolved. V was trimmed by 5 bases and J by 4 bases, leaving 8 bases between them. The CDR3 is made up of 12 amino acids. Germline CDR1 is MGHDK and CDR2 is SYGVNS. The CDR3 sequence is CASSYSTYGYTF. CDR3 coding DNA: TGTGCCAGCAGTTATTCAACCTATGGCTACACCTTC.

In its sample, this clone was seen once. The J gene is TRBJ1-4, the V gene TRBV27; D is possibly TRBD1 (6 bases). Per germline, CDR1 MNHEY and CDR2 SMNVEV (reference sequence). Trimming pared 1 base from V and 5 bases from J, leaving 17 bases between. The length of the CDR3 is 17 residues. The CDR3 nucleotides read TGTGCCAGCAGTTTATGGGCCGGGGGCGGCCCGAATGAAAAACTGTTTTTT. This encodes CASSLWAGGGPNEKLFF.

The V call is TRBV7-2, the J call TRBJ2-6; D is uncertain. Per the germline V gene, CDR1 is SGHTA and CDR2 is FQGNSA. This CDR3 is 16 amino acids long. V lost 1 base to trimming and J lost 4 bases, with 11 bases between them. The CDR3 spells CASSLGTSPGANVLTF. CDR3 nucleotide sequence: TGTGCCAGCAGCTTAGGTACCTCGCCGGGGGCCAACGTCCTGACTTTC.

The J gene is TRBJ2-5, the V gene TRBV11-3, with 7 positions matching TRBD1. V gave up 5 bases and J gave up 1 base; unmatched junction bases: 7. CDR3 length equals 15 residues. Germline CDR1 and CDR2: SGHNT and YENEEA. Here the CDR3 reads CASSLSTGAQETQYF. The CDR3 nucleotides are TGTGCCAGCAGCCTCTCAACAGGGGCCCAAGAGACCCAGTACTTC.

This clone appeared a few times. The gene calls are TRBV7-6 and TRBJ1-3; tentatively, D is TRBD1 (5 bases). V lost 2 bases and J lost 4, with 15 bases in between. CDR3 length: 16 amino acids. The germline CDR1 and CDR2 sequences are SGHVS and FNYEAQ. This chain's CDR3 is CASSLQGRVRGNTIYF. Written as DNA, the CDR3 is TGTGCCAGCAGCTTACAGGGAAGGGTGCGAGGAAACACCATATATTTT.

A word on this clone: In the same sample, other DNA sequences code for this CDR3. The chain is built from TRBV6-1 and TRBJ1-3; D is perhaps TRBD1 (5 bases). Germline V gene data show CDR1 as MNHNS and CDR2 as SASEGT. The CDR3 is 14 amino acids. The V gene lost 4 bases and the J gene lost 1 base, with 8 bases spanning the gap. DNA of the CDR3: TGTGCCAGCAGTGGGAGGGGTTCTGGAAACACCATATATTTT. Protein sequence: CASSGRGSGNTIYF.

This chain links TRBV5-1 with TRBJ2-1, with D hard to call. Germline V gives CDR1 SGHRS, CDR2 YFSETQ. This CDR3 spans 15 amino acids. Trimming pared 2 bases from V and 2 bases from J, leaving 11 bases between. The CDR3 sequence: CASSLGQDPYNEQFF. In nucleotides, the CDR3 is TGCGCCAGCAGCTTAGGCCAGGACCCCTACAATGAGCAGTTCTTC.

The gene calls are TRBV9 and TRBJ1-2; 9 nucleotides align to TRBD1. Germline trimming cut 3 bases from V and 8 bases from J; bases unmatched to any gene: 8. CDR1 is SGDLS, CDR2 YYNGEE, per germline. The CDR3 runs 14 residues. In DNA, the CDR3 is TGTGCCAGCAGCGCAAACAGGGGGCAGAGAGGCTACACCTTC. Translating it yields CASSANRGQRGYTF.

Remarks on this clone: One junction end disagrees with the germline gene, perhaps due to a read error. J is TRBJ2-7 and V is TRBV7-7; no clear D. The CDR3 has 13 amino acids. The germline CDR1 and CDR2 sequences are SSHAT and FNYEAQ (reference sequence). CDR3 in amino acids: CASSIEPGLEQYF. Here the CDR3 DNA reads TGTGCTAGCAGCATCGAACCGGGTTTGGAGCAGTACTTC.

The chain employs TRBV11-3 and TRBJ2-1; 9 nucleotides agree with TRBD1. Germline CDR1 reads SGHNT; CDR2 reads YENEEA. With V trimmed by 5 bases and J by 3 bases, 8 bases remained unmatched. The length of the CDR3 is 16 residues. The CDR3 loop is CASSKNTGGIYNEQFF. CDR3 nucleotides: TGTGCCAGCAGCAAAAACACAGGGGGCATCTACAATGAGCAGTTCTTC.

In this sample, this clone turned up a few times. The genes are TRBV10-3 and TRBJ1-5, with D hard to call. CDR1 is ENHRY, CDR2 SYGVKD, per germline. The CDR3 runs 13 residues. The V gene lost 7 bases and the J gene lost 5 bases, with 12 bases spanning the gap. CDR3 sequence reads: CAITPNRDQPQHF. The DNA of the CDR3 is TGTGCCATCACTCCAAACCGCGATCAGCCCCAGCATTTT.

The chain combines TRBV19 with TRBJ2-7; D remains ambiguous. CDR1 LNHDA and CDR2 SQIVND come from the germline V gene (reference sequence). The germline V and J ends were trimmed by 5 bases and 0 bases, with 11 bases remaining between them. The CDR3 contains 14 residues. CDR3 nucleotide sequence: TGTGCCAGTAGTTCCCACCAAAGCTCCTACGAGCAGTACTTC. Amino acid sequence: CASSSHQSSYEQYF.

The gene calls are TRBV7-2 and TRBJ2-7, with 9 nucleotides matching TRBD1. The CDR3 consists of 15 residues. The germline V gene has CDR1 SGHTA and CDR2 FQGNSA. V dropped 2 bases and J dropped 4; count of bases not matched to a gene: 6. As DNA, the CDR3 is TGTGCCAGCAGCTTACTTGGACAGGGGTTATACGAGCAGTACTTC. The encoded protein is CASSLLGQGLYEQYF.

This chain links TRBV10-3 with TRBJ1-6; D may be TRBD1 (5 bases). V was pared by 4 bases and J by 6 bases, with 13 bases between. The CDR3 spans 15 residues. CDR1 is ENHRY and CDR2 is SYGVKD in the germline V gene. In DNA, the CDR3 is TGTGCCATCAGTGCACAGGTTTCGACTAATTCACCCCTCCACTTT. Translation: CAISAQVSTNSPLHF.

This clone was detected only once. The DNA of the CDR3 is TGTGCTAGTGCCCCGGTAGGCAGAGATCGGCAGGTAAGGGTCAATGAGCAGTTCTTC. This gives the protein CASAPVGRDRQVRVNEQFF. V gene TRBV12-5 combines with J gene TRBJ2-1; D remains ambiguous. Trimming took 7 bases from V and 6 from J, leaving 31 bases between them. Germline CDR1 reads LGHNT; CDR2 reads FRNRAP. The CDR3 contains 19 residues.

CDR3 loop: CASTKQNPKYQETQYF. CDR3 bases: TGTGCCAGCACAAAACAGAACCCAAAGTACCAAGAGACCCAGTACTTC. The rearrangement links TRBV7-2 to TRBJ2-5; D is uncertain. This CDR3 is built from 16 residues. Trimming stripped 7 bases from V and 0 bases from J, with 18 bases between. CDR1 is SGHTA, CDR2 FQGNSA, per germline.

V usage is TRBV11-2 and J usage is TRBJ2-1; D assignment may be TRBD1 or TRBD2 (6 bases each). With 5 bases removed from V and 6 bases from J, the gap between germline ends came to 14 bases. The CDR3 loop spans 14 amino acids. Germline V CDR1 and CDR2: SGHAT, FQNNGV. The CDR3 loop is CASSIGGLGNEQFF. CDR3 bases: TGTGCCAGCAGCATAGGGGGGCTCGGCAATGAGCAGTTCTTC.